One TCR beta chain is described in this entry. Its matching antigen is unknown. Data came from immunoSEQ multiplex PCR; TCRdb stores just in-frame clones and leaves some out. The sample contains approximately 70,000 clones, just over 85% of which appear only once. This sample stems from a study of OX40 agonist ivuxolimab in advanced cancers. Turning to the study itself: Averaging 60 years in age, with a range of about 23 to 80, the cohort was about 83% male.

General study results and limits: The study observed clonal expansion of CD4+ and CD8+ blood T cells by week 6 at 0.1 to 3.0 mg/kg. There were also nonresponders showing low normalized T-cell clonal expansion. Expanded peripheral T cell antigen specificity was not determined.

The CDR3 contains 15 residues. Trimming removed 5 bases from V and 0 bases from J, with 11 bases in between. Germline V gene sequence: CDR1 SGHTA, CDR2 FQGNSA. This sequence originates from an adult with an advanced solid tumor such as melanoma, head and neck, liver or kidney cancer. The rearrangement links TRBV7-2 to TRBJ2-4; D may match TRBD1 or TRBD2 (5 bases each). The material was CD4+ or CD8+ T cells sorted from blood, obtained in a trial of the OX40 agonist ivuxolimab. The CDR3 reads CASSNSGLAKNIQYF. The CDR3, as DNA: TGTGCCAGCAGCAATTCGGGGCTAGCCAAAAACATTCAGTACTTC. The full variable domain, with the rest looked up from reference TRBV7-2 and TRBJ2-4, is GAGVSQSPSNKVTEKGKDVELRCDPISGHTALYWYRQSLGQGLEFLIYFQGNSAPDKSGLPSDRFSAERTGGSVSTLTIQRTQQEDSAVYLCASSNSGLAKNIQYFGAGTRLSVL.